This T cell receptor (beta chain) was sequenced in a study of Graves' ophthalmopathy and Graves' hyperthyroidism. Those donors who had ophthalmopathy presented with moderate-to-severe activity, a CAS of ≥3, a NOSPECS of ≥4 and a duration under 3 months. Pregnancy or lactation, uncontrolled infections and other autoimmune diseases were grounds for excluding patients. Clinical symptoms, serum thyroxine, TRAb, thyroid ultrasound and orbital computed tomography were relied on for diagnosis. Investigators amplified TCR beta CDR3 regions from RNA transcripts. Amplification began with first-round RT-PCR using HTBI primers, then second-round multiplex PCR was performed. TCRdb reprocessed the multiplex PCR reads with MiXCR, giving one entry per CDR3 protein. Of tens of thousands of distinct CDR3 sequences in the sample, roughly half were seen once. General study points: Most thyroid-expanded clonotypes exceeding 0.001 frequency were also found in blood.

Germline-derived CDR1 and CDR2 are SEHNR and FQNEAQ (reference sequence). The CDR3 extends over 14 residues, inclusive of both ends. About this clonotype itself: Antigen unknown. As the CDR3 is not closed by the conserved phenylalanine or tryptophan, this likely results from a read error. The DNA is omitted, as the CDR3 cannot be located on it reliably, and the CDR3 follows TCRdb's listing.

The specimen was peripheral blood. The V and J genes are TRBV7-9 and TRBJ2-1. The TCR was taken from an adult man with Graves' ophthalmopathy. The CDR3 is CASSPDGNYNEQLY.